The T cell receptor (beta chain) under discussion was sequenced for a study of blood T cell repertoires in COVID-19. Study summary: Nucleic acid was either cDNA or gDNA, and it came from T cells, B-cell-depleted T cells, or PBMCs.

The V and J ends lost 6 bases and 2 bases respectively, with 9 bases between them. CDR1 and CDR2 (germline): SNHLY, FYNNEI. The CDR3 runs 13 residues. The assay was immunoSEQ multiplex PCR, and TCRdb's table has in-frame clones only and misses some. The sample holds approximately 110,000 clones, 70% to 85% seen once. This chain connects TRBV2 to TRBJ2-3; D is undetermined. The source is an elderly woman with active or convalescent COVID-19. Sequencing input: peripheral blood. DNA of the CDR3: TGTGCCAGCAGCCTAGGCAACACAGATACGCAGTATTTT. Its translation is CASSLGNTDTQYF.